This T cell receptor (beta chain) stems from a study of blood T cell repertoires in COVID-19. As for the study in general: Some COVID-19 samples were acute and others convalescent; all came from the United States, Italy and Spain. The cDNA or gDNA used as material had been derived from T cells, B-cell-depleted T cells, or PBMCs.

Seattle enrolled patients during active infection and tracked them longitudinally. The J segment lost 4 bases and the V segment lost 2 bases, leaving 5 bases of the junction unmatched. The germline V gene has CDR1 MDHEN and CDR2 SYDVKM. The CDR3 is 16 residues long. Per the original data handling: Nucleated cell counts were estimated from reference gene primer amplification. Produced via immunoSEQ multiplex PCR; TCRdb's table is partial and in-frame only. The V and J calls and clone size come from that table; D and trimming were worked out from the DNA. The data show under 200,000 clones, approximately 85% seen once.

V is TRBV28 and J is TRBJ2-1; 10 bases match TRBD2. The source of this sequence is a woman aged 55-75 years with COVID-19, enrolled during active disease. The specimen sequenced was peripheral blood. CDR3 nucleotide sequence: TGTGCCAGCAGTTTAGGTACTAGCGGGACGTACAATGAGCAGTTCTTC. Protein: CASSLGTSGTYNEQFF.